This T cell receptor (beta chain) was identified in a study of pediatric ulcerative colitis. Study-wide results and limits: Compared with controls, ulcerative colitis showed greater blood-rectum clone sharing.

Concerning this clone: Antigen: not known.

The CDR3 covers 11 residues. Germline V gene data show CDR1 as GTSNPN and CDR2 as SVGIG (reference sequence). Trimming removed 0 bases at V and 7 bases at J, with 6 bases between. During colonoscopy, one to two rectal pinch biopsies were collected. Clones were read by immunoSEQ multiplex PCR, and TCRdb kept only the in-frame ones, dropping some. In the table there are 20,000 to 30,000 clones, 70% to 75% of which are singletons. V is TRBV30 and J is TRBJ1-2, with unresolved D. The material sequenced was gut tissue. The clonotype comes from a boy younger than 18 with severe ulcerative colitis. The CDR3 nucleotides are TGTGCCTGGAGTGTACAGTTTGGCTACACCTTC. Its protein product is CAWSVQFGYTF.